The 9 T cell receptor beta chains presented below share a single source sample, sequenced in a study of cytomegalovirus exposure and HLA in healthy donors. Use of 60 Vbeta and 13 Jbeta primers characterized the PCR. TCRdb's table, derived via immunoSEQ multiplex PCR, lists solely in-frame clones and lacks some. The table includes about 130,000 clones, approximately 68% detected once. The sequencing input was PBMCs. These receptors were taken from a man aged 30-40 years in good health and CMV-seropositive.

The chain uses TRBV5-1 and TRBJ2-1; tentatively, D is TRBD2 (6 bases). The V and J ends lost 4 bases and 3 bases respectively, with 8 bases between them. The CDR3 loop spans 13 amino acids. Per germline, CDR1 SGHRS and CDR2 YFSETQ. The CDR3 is CASSNGGYNEQFF. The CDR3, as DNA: TGCGCCAGCAGCAACGGGGGCTACAATGAGCAGTTCTTC.

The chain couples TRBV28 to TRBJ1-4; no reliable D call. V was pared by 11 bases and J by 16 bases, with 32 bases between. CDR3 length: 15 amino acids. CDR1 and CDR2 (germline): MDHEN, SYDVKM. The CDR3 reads CAVLEPTVEGDNRFF. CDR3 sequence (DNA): TGTGCCGTTTTAGAGCCAACCGTTGAGGGAGACAATCGGTTTTTT. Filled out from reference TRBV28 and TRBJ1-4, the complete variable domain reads DVKVTQSSRYLVKRTGEKVFLECVQDMDHENMFWYRQDPGLGLRLIYFSYDVKMKEKGDIPEGYSVSREKKERFSLILESASTNQTSMYLCAVLEPTVEGDNRFFGSGTQLSVL.

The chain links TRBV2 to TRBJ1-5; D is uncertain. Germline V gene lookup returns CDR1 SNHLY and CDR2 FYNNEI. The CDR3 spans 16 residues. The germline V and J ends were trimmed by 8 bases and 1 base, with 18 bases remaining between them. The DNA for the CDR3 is TGTGCCAGCTCCAGCCGGACGGGAGAGAGCAATCAGCCCCAGCATTTT. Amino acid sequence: CASSSRTGESNQPQHF.

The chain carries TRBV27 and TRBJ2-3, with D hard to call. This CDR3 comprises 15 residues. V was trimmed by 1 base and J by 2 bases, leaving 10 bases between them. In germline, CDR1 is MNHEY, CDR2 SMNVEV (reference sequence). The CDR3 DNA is TGTGCCAGCAGTTTATGGGCAGAGCTCACAGATACGCAGTATTTT. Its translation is CASSLWAELTDTQYF.

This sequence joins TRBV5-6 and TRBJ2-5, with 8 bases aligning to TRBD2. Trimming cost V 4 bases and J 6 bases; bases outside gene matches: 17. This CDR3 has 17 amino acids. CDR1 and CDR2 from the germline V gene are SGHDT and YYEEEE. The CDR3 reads CASSLKPGTRVQKTQYF. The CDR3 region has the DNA TGTGCCAGCAGCCTGAAACCCGGGACTAGGGTACAGAAGACCCAGTACTTC.

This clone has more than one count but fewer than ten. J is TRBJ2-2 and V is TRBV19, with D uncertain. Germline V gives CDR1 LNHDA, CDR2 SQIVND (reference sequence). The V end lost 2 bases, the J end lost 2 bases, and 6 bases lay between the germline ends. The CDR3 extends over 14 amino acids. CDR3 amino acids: CASSIIQNTGELFF. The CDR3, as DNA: TGTGCCAGTAGTATAATACAAAACACCGGGGAGCTGTTTTTT.

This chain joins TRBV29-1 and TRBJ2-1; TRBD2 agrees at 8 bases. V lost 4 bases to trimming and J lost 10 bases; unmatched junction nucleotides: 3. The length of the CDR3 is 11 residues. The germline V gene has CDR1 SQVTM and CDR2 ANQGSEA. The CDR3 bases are TGCAGCGTTGGTCGGGGGGGCGAGCAGTTCTTC. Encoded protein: CSVGRGGEQFF.

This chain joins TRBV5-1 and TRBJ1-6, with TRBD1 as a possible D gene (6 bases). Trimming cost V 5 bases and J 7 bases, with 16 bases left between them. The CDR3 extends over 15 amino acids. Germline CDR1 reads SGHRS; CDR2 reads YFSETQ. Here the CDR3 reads CASRLAAGANSPLHF. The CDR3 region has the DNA TGCGCCAGCAGACTGGCGGCGGGGGCAAATTCACCCCTCCACTTT.

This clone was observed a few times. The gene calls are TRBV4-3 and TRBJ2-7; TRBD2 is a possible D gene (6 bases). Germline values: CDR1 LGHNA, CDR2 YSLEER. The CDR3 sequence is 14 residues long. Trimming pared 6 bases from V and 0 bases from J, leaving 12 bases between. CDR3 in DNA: TGCGCCAGCAGGGACGGACTAAACTCCTACGAGCAGTACTTC. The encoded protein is CASRDGLNSYEQYF.